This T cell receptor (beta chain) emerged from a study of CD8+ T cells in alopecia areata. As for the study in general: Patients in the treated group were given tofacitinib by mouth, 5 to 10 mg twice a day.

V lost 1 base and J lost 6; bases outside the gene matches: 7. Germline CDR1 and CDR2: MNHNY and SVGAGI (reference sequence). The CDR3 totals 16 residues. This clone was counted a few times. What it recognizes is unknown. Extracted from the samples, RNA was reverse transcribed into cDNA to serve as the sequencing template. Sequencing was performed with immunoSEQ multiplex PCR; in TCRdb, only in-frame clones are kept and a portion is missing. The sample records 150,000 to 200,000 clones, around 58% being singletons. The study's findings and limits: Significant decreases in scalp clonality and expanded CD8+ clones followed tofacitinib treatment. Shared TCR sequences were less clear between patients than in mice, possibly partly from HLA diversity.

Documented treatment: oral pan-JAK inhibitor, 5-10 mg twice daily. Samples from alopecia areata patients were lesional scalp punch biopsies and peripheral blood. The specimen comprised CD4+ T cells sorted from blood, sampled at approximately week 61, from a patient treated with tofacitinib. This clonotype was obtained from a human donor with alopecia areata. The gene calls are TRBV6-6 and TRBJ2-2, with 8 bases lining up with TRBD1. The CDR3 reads CASSYLGRGLSGELFF. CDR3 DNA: TGTGCCAGCAGTTACTTAGGCAGGGGGCTTTCCGGGGAGCTGTTTTTT.